This paragraph covers one T cell receptor beta chain sequence. Antigen: not known. Germline values: CDR1 MDHEN, CDR2 SYDVKM. V was shortened by 8 bases and J by 7 bases, with 17 bases between the two germline ends. This CDR3 comprises 14 residues. Unsorted cryopreserved PBMC were sequenced, averaging roughly 99,000 T cells per clinical donor. The data were produced by immunoSEQ multiplex PCR, yet TCRdb's version contains in-frame clones alone and is incomplete. Counted here are 45,000 or so clones, nearly 97% occurring once; the ten biggest clones make up around 3.5%. This entry belongs to a study of T cells in tuberculosis. On the study more broadly: T cells were selected with CD1B tetramers loaded with glucose monomycolate. Study-wide results and limits: A GMM-specific repertoire classifier reached about 89% accuracy, AUROC 0.90. Smaller distances to GMM-specific TCRs suggested their expansion in active tuberculosis.

This chain links TRBV28 with TRBJ2-2; possibly TRBD2 for D (5 bases). This receptor was obtained from a donor between 10 and 35 years old with latent tuberculosis or without tuberculosis infection. Sequencing was performed on PBMCs. CDR3 DNA: TGTGCCAGCGGAAGGGAGTTACGGGTCGGGGAGCTGTTTTTT. Its translation is CASGRELRVGELFF.